The following is a TCR beta chain sequence with its context. CDR3 length: 14 residues. The germline V and J ends were trimmed by 5 bases and 0 bases, with 11 bases remaining between them. Germline values: CDR1 SQVTM, CDR2 ANQGSEA. A single record per CDR3 protein comes from TCRdb applying MiXCR to the 5' RACE reads. The data show 30,000 to 40,000 distinct CDR3 sequences, roughly 24% seen once. The sequence was obtained from a female donor with breast cancer. The V call is TRBV29-1, the J call TRBJ2-1; the D gene is possibly TRBD1 (6 bases). The specimen sequenced was naive CD4+ T cells sorted from a lymph node. Subset here: naive CD4+ T cells, CD4+CD45RA+CD25-. For the CDR3, the DNA is TGCAGCGTTTTCGGACAGAGCTCCTACAATGAGCAGTTCTTC. Its translation: CSVFGQSSYNEQFF.